This TCR beta chain was sequenced in a study of T cells in Graves' hyperthyroidism and ophthalmopathy. Study conclusions and caveats: The model predicted ophthalmopathy a median roughly six months before onset. Blood also showed most of the thyroid clonotypes that were expanded above 0.001.

Each person with ophthalmopathy scored at least 3 on the Clinical Activity Score, reached NOSPECS grade 4 or higher, and had been ill under 3 months. The authors took PBMCs from roughly 9.7 ml fresh peripheral blood. From RNA transcripts, TCR beta CDR3 regions were amplified. Primed by the HTBI set, a first-round RT-PCR was run on the TCR CDR3. TCRdb analysed the multiplex PCR reads with MiXCR anew, one entry per CDR3 protein. Found here are hundreds of thousands of distinct CDR3 sequences, 15% to 20% of them singletons; the top ten hold about 45%. This clonotype came up many times. Its target is unknown. This clonotype originated in a man aged 40-49 years with Graves' ophthalmopathy. Sequencing input: blood.

Written as DNA, the CDR3 is TGTGCCACCCCCGTGGGCCACCCGGAGGATGGCTACACCTTC. Translation gives CATPVGHPEDGYTF. The V call is TRBV28, the J call TRBJ1-2; D gene unclear. V was clipped by 10 bases and J by 6 bases, with 21 bases between them. Germline-derived CDR1 and CDR2 are MDHEN and SYDVKM. The CDR3 covers 14 residues.